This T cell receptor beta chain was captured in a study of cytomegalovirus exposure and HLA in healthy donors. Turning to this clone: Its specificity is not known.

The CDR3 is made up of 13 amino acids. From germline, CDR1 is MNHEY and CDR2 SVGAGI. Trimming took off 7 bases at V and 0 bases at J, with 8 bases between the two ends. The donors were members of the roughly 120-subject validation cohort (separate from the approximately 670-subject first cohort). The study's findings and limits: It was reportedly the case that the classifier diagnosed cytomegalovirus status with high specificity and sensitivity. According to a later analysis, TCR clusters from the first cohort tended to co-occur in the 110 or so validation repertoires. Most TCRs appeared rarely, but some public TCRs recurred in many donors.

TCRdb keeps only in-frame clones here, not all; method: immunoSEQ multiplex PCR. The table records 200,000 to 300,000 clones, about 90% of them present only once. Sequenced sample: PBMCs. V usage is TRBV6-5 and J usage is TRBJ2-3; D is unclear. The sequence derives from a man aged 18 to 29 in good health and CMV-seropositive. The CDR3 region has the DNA TGTGCCAGCAAGAAGGATAGCACAGATACGCAGTATTTT. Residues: CASKKDSTDTQYF.